The 26 T cell receptor beta chains given below trace back to one sample, sequenced in a study of blood T cell repertoires in COVID-19. TCRdb's table, derived via immunoSEQ multiplex PCR, lists solely in-frame clones and lacks some. Here the sample spans about 250,000 clones, roughly four fifths being singletons. The specimen sequenced was peripheral blood. These TCRs come from a man aged 45 to 65 with active or convalescent COVID-19.

The J gene is TRBJ1-1, the V gene TRBV12-3 or TRBV12-4; the match to TRBD1 covers 7 bases. CDR3 length equals 13 residues. The trim removed 6 bases at V and 8 bases at J, leaving 9 bases unmatched. CDR3 nucleotide sequence: TGTGCCAGCAGCCCTGTGGCAGGGGGAGAAGCTTTCTTT. As protein: CASSPVAGGEAFF.

The gene calls are TRBV7-9 and TRBJ2-2; TRBD2 matches 7 bases. Trimming cost V 5 bases and J 5 bases; bases outside gene matches: 11. The germline V gene encodes CDR1 SEHNR and CDR2 FQNEAQ (reference sequence). The CDR3 has 16 amino acids. DNA of the CDR3: TGTGCCAGCAGCCCTCCCCTAGCGGTACAGACCGGGGAGCTGTTTTTT. Its translation is CASSPPLAVQTGELFF.

This clone was observed once. The rearrangement uses TRBV29-1 and TRBJ1-2; D not resolved. Between the trimmed V and J ends, which lost 4 bases and 6 bases, there was a span of 9 bases. CDR1 and CDR2 from the germline V gene are SQVTM and ANQGSEA. The CDR3 loop spans 11 amino acids. The CDR3 nucleotides are TGCAGCGTTGGGTCCGCGGATGGCTACACCTTC. Translation gives CSVGSADGYTF.

This clone was counted between two and nine times. The chain employs TRBV19 and TRBJ1-2; D may be TRBD1 (5 bases). This CDR3 has 13 residues. Germline-derived CDR1 and CDR2 are LNHDA and SQIVND (reference sequence). V lost 5 bases and J lost 8, with 15 bases in between. For the CDR3, the DNA is TGTGCCAGTAGTCTAAGCGGGGCAGGCGGCTACACCTTC. Its protein is CASSLSGAGGYTF.

This clone was observed once. V gene TRBV9 combines with J gene TRBJ1-2, with 7 bases lining up with TRBD1. Germline V gene sequence: CDR1 SGDLS, CDR2 YYNGEE. V lost 0 bases to trimming and J lost 6 bases; unmatched junction nucleotides: 8. This CDR3 is built from 15 residues. CDR3 bases: TGTGCCAGCAGCGTAGAGGCACAGGGGAGGAATGGCTACACCTTC. Translating gives CASSVEAQGRNGYTF.

This sequence joins TRBV6-5 and TRBJ2-7; D gene uncertain. Germline V lookup: CDR1 MNHEY, CDR2 SVGAGI. This CDR3 has 12 amino acids. V shed 5 bases and J shed 7 bases, with 12 bases lying between them. The CDR3 DNA reads as TGTGCCAGCAGTCCCCTTGGAGCGGAGCAGTACTTC. Translation gives CASSPLGAEQYF.

With regard to this clone: Germline is not matched at one junction end, which may reflect a read error. The rearrangement uses TRBV24-1 and TRBJ1-1; no clear D. The CDR3 is 14 amino acids. Germline values: CDR1 KGHDR, CDR2 SFDVKD. Here the CDR3 DNA reads TGTGCCACCAGTGTTTTGGTACTTAACACTGAAGCTTTCTTT. It codes for CATSVLVLNTEAFF.

The rearrangement joins TRBV7-2 to TRBJ2-7, with 9 bases aligning to TRBD2. This CDR3 has 15 amino acids. Germline values: CDR1 SGHTA, CDR2 FQGNSA. With V trimmed by 5 bases and J by 7 bases, 12 bases remained unmatched. The DNA of the CDR3 is TGTGCCAGCAGCCCCAACTTTGCGGGGGGGCGGGAGCAGTACTTC. It codes for CASSPNFAGGREQYF.

This chain uses TRBV6-5 with TRBJ2-3; 9 bases agree with TRBD2. Trimming at V came to 7 bases and at J to 2 bases, leaving 7 bases not matched to a gene. CDR3 size: 15 residues. Germline V gives CDR1 MNHEY, CDR2 SVGAGI. The CDR3 DNA reads as TGTGCCAGCAAGGTTAGCGGGGGATACACAGATACGCAGTATTTT. As protein: CASKVSGGYTDTQYF.

The chain has TRBV30 and TRBJ1-3, with TRBD1 as a possible D gene (6 bases). Germline V gene sequence: CDR1 GTSNPN, CDR2 SVGIG (reference sequence). Trimming took off 5 bases at V and 2 bases at J, with 16 bases between the two ends. CDR3 size: 15 residues. As DNA, the CDR3 is TGTGCCTGGGGGGGGCGGGGATCCCCTGGAAACACCATATATTTT. This translates into CAWGGRGSPGNTIYF.

This clone turned up a few times. V usage is TRBV2 and J usage is TRBJ2-2; D unresolved. This CDR3 has 14 residues. V dropped 4 bases and J dropped 3 bases, with 9 bases sitting between them. CDR1 SNHLY and CDR2 FYNNEI come from the germline V gene. The CDR3 sequence: CASSGDRDTGELFF. The DNA for the CDR3 is TGTGCCAGCAGTGGAGATCGGGACACCGGGGAGCTGTTTTTT.

The chain is built from TRBV10-3 and TRBJ2-5, with 11 bases matching TRBD2. The V segment lost 2 bases and the J segment 3 bases; nucleotides outside the gene matches: 5. Germline lookup yields CDR1 ENHRY and CDR2 SYGVKD. The CDR3 loop spans 16 amino acids. The CDR3 region has the DNA TGTGCCATCAGTGAGAGGGCTAGCGGGGGGAAAGAGACCCAGTACTTC. This gives the protein CAISERASGGKETQYF.

This clone was counted a few times. The rearrangement joins TRBV7-3 to TRBJ1-2; 7 bases line up with TRBD1. J gave up 6 bases and V 5 bases, and 6 bases lay outside the gene matches. Per germline, CDR1 SGHTA and CDR2 FQGTGA. The CDR3 consists of 13 residues. In DNA, the CDR3 is TGTGCCAGCAGCGGAACAGGGGTCGATGGCTACACCTTC. It encodes CASSGTGVDGYTF.

This chain links TRBV19 with TRBJ1-2; 10 nucleotides agree with TRBD1. Germline CDR1 reads LNHDA; CDR2 reads SQIVND (reference sequence). There are 15 residues in the CDR3. Trimming took 4 bases from V and 6 from J; bases not matched to a gene: 8. The CDR3 here is CASSTGTGVLDGYTF. The DNA of the CDR3 is TGTGCCAGTAGTACCGGGACAGGGGTTTTGGATGGCTACACCTTC.

The chain joins TRBV19 to TRBJ1-4; the match to TRBD1 covers 7 bases. The CDR3 has 16 amino acids. Germline-derived CDR1 and CDR2 are LNHDA and SQIVND (reference sequence). V dropped 3 bases and J dropped 5; count of bases not matched to a gene: 9. CDR3 DNA: TGTGCCAGTAGTATGCGCCAGGGGGGACGGAATGAAAAACTGTTTTTT. Its translation: CASSMRQGGRNEKLFF.

The gene calls are TRBV7-2 and TRBJ2-1, with 8 bases that match TRBD2. The CDR3 runs to 15 residues. Per germline, CDR1 SGHTA and CDR2 FQGNSA. The junction had 11 bases not matched to a gene; V was cut back by 5 bases and J by 8 bases. The CDR3 loop reads CASSLGGALVDEQFF. The CDR3, as DNA: TGTGCCAGCAGCCTCGGGGGGGCTTTGGTGGATGAGCAGTTCTTC.

The genes are TRBV18 and TRBJ1-4, with a tentative D call TRBD1 (6 bases). This CDR3 region has 14 residues. Trimming cost V 2 bases and J 8 bases, with 12 bases left between them. Germline CDR1 KGHSH, CDR2 LQKENI. The CDR3 sequence is CASSPKGDGEKLFF. CDR3 bases: TGTGCCAGCTCACCAAAGGGGGACGGGGAAAAACTGTTTTTT.

The genes are TRBV25-1 and TRBJ2-5, with TRBD2 matching 8 bases. V shed 3 bases, J shed 5 bases, and the junction held 11 bases outside the gene matches. The germline gives CDR1 MGHDK, CDR2 SYGVNS. The CDR3 has 16 residues. CDR3 sequence reads: CASSDSGGGPLETQYF. CDR3 nucleotide sequence: TGTGCCAGCAGTGACTCTGGCGGGGGGCCACTCGAGACCCAGTACTTC.

The table lists this clone with a count of one. The chain carries TRBV7-3 and TRBJ1-1, with a tentative D call TRBD1 (5 bases). The CDR3 runs 13 residues. Germline V gene lookup returns CDR1 SGHTA and CDR2 FQGTGA. V lost 7 bases and J 3 bases, leaving 12 bases between the germline ends. The CDR3 loop is CASKLSRDTEAFF. CDR3 DNA sequence: TGTGCCAGCAAACTAAGCAGGGACACTGAAGCTTTCTTT.

The chain carries TRBV29-1 and TRBJ1-2, with TRBD1 matching over 9 bases. After removal of 2 bases from V and 5 bases from J, the junction contained 6 bases not matched to a gene. CDR1 is SQVTM, CDR2 ANQGSEA, per germline. The CDR3 is made up of 14 amino acids. The CDR3 DNA reads as TGCAGCGTTGAACCCACAGGGGGCGCGTATGGCTACACCTTC. Its translation: CSVEPTGGAYGYTF.

The CDR3 loop reads CASSSRTGLTGELFF. In DNA, the CDR3 is TGTGCCAGCAGTTCACGGACAGGTCTCACCGGGGAGCTGTTTTTT. J is TRBJ2-2 and V is TRBV6-5; the match to TRBD1 covers 7 bases. CDR1 is MNHEY and CDR2 is SVGAGI in the germline V gene. V dropped 4 bases and J dropped 4; count of bases not matched to a gene: 6. The CDR3 has 15 residues.

V usage is TRBV11-2 and J usage is TRBJ2-3; D perhaps matches TRBD2 (7 bases). The length of the CDR3 is 15 residues. Per germline, CDR1 SGHAT and CDR2 FQNNGV. The V end lost 4 bases, the J end lost 2 bases, and 13 bases lay between the germline ends. The CDR3 DNA follows: TGTGCCAGCAGCTCCCGGGGGGCCCCCACAGATACGCAGTATTTT. Protein product: CASSSRGAPTDTQYF.

The chain recombines TRBV10-3 with TRBJ2-1, with 7 bases matching TRBD1. V shed 6 bases and J 12 bases; nucleotides not matched to a gene: 8. This CDR3 is built from 12 residues. The germline V gene encodes CDR1 ENHRY and CDR2 SYGVKD. This chain's CDR3 is CAISGQVKGQFF. The CDR3 DNA reads TGTGCCATCAGCGGACAGGTAAAAGGGCAGTTCTTC.

V usage is TRBV9 and J usage is TRBJ2-6; 11 nucleotides line up with TRBD1. Germline lookup yields CDR1 SGDLS and CDR2 YYNGEE. The ends lost 4 bases at V and 4 bases at J; junction bases unmatched: 7. The CDR3 runs 17 residues. The CDR3 DNA reads as TGTGCCAGCAGCCCCGGGACAGGGGGTTCAGGGGCCAACGTCCTGACTTTC. Translated: CASSPGTGGSGANVLTF.

The V call is TRBV29-1, the J call TRBJ2-1, with 13 bases fitting TRBD2. The J segment lost 1 base and the V segment lost 6 bases, leaving 3 bases of the junction unmatched. CDR3 length: 15 amino acids. CDR1 is SQVTM and CDR2 is ANQGSEA in the germline V gene. The CDR3 loop reads CSVVLAGGSYNEQFF. DNA for the CDR3: TGCAGCGTAGTACTAGCGGGGGGGTCCTACAATGAGCAGTTCTTC.

This chain links TRBV5-5 with TRBJ1-5; D not certain. Trimming left V 0 bases short and J 6 bases short, with 7 bases between. CDR3 length: 13 residues. Germline V gene data show CDR1 as SGHKS and CDR2 as YYEKEE (reference sequence). This CDR3 is CASSLDRVQPQHF. DNA for the CDR3: TGTGCCAGCAGCTTGGACCGGGTTCAGCCCCAGCATTTT. Full variable domain (remainder filled in from reference TRBV5-5 and TRBJ1-5): DAGVTQSPTHLIKTRGQQVTLRCSPISGHKSVSWYQQVLGQGPQFIFQYYEKEERGRGNFPDRFSARQFPNYSSELNVNALLLGDSALYLCASSLDRVQPQHFGDGTRLSIL.